The sequence of this TCR beta chain was determined in a study of PD-1 blockade in classical Hodgkin lymphoma. The repertoire was sequenced with immunoSEQ multiplex PCR; TCRdb's copy has only in-frame clones and lacks some. The data contain approximately 61,000 clones, 85% to 90% of them singletons. The CDR3 length is 16 residues. The ends were cut back, 1 base at V and 14 bases at J, with 24 bases in the middle. CDR1 and CDR2 from the germline V gene are SNHLY and FYNNEI. Relapse was seen in all patients after autologous stem cell transplantation, and brentuximab vedotin exposure was variable. The sequences come from peripheral blood mononuclear cells (PBMCs), collected at baseline. The rearrangement uses TRBV2 and TRBJ2-4, with a tentative D call TRBD1 (6 bases). This sequence originates from a human donor with classical Hodgkin lymphoma. CDR3: CASSEEGFAGALRKYF. CDR3 DNA: TGTGCCAGCAGTGAAGAGGGATTCGCAGGGGCTTTGAGGAAGTACTTC. Full variable domain (remainder filled in from reference TRBV2 and TRBJ2-4): EPEVTQTPSHQVTQMGQEVILRCVPISNHLYFYWYRQILGQKVEFLVSFYNNEISEKSEIFDDQFSVERPDGSNFTLKIRSTKLEDSAMYFCASSEEGFAGALRKYFGAGTRLSVL.